Given below is one T cell receptor beta chain in context. Trimming cost V 6 bases and J 12 bases, with 21 bases left between them. CDR1 and CDR2 from the germline V gene are MNHEY and SVGAGI. CDR3 length: 14 residues. Noted treatment: randomized to nivolumab then ipilimumab (arm A) or the reverse (arm B). None of the patients previously received DNA-damaging chemotherapy. From thawed PBMCs, live CD3+CD8+ cells negative for CD19 and CD56 were sorted. The data belong to a study of sequential checkpoint blockade in melanoma. Profiled with immunoSEQ multiplex PCR; TCRdb holds only in-frame clones, not every one. The sample shows about 5,000 clones, about 68% of them seen only once.

This TCR came from a human donor with melanoma. The rearrangement uses TRBV6-5 and TRBJ2-1; a weak D match, TRBD2 (5 bases). The sample here was CD8+ T cells sorted from blood (inferred from file names), taken from a patient given nivolumab and ipilimumab in sequence. The CDR3 bases are TGTGCCAGCAGCCCACGGGGTTCTAATGATTGGCAGTTCTTC. This sequence encodes CASSPRGSNDWQFF.